This T cell receptor (beta chain) was identified in a study of beta chain features in type 1 diabetes. Study information: Patients shared similar age, gender and cell yields with healthy donors. The study, taken as a whole, reports: The influence of HLA type on TCRB rearrangement stayed undetermined.

Isolated RNA was reverse transcribed in full, so expressed TCRB transcripts were sequenced. Repertoires were generated with immunoSEQ multiplex PCR, while TCRdb's copy carries only in-frame clones and drops some. The table has 150,000 to 190,000 clones, around 8.5% seen once. Note on this clone: What it recognizes is unknown.

Germline V gene lookup returns CDR1 MNHNY and CDR2 SVGAGI (reference sequence). This CDR3 has 16 amino acids. J was trimmed by 8 bases and V by 4 bases; bases with no gene match: 12. The rearrangement joins TRBV6-6 to TRBJ1-4, with TRBD1 identical over 8 bases. The TCR comes from a man aged 18 to 29 in good health. The sample comprised central memory CD4+ T cells from blood. CDR3 region: CASSSPRTGREEKLFF. CDR3 coding DNA: TGTGCCAGCAGTTCCCCACGGACAGGGCGTGAAGAAAAACTGTTTTTT.